The T cell receptor (beta chain) under discussion was sequenced for a study of blood T cell repertoires in COVID-19. Study information: Acute-phase and convalescent COVID-19 samples originated in the United States, Italy and Spain. From T cells, B-cell-depleted T cells, or PBMCs came the material, which was cDNA or gDNA.

The CDR3 is made up of 15 amino acids. V lost 5 bases and J 2 bases, leaving 14 bases between the germline ends. Germline V gives CDR1 KGHSH, CDR2 LQKENI. Adults between roughly 18 and 90 years of age took part from under 30 US areas. Sequenced by immunoSEQ multiplex PCR; TCRdb stores in-frame clones only, minus some. The sample lists approximately 300,000 clones; roughly 90% were seen once. Sequencing used PBMCs or T cells enriched from blood (not recorded which). The receptor's source is a woman in her 30s who had recovered from COVID-19. The chain links TRBV18 to TRBJ2-3; D perhaps matches TRBD1 (5 bases). For the CDR3, the DNA is TGTGCCAGCTCATCGACAGTAGTACCCACAGATACGCAGTATTTT. Protein product: CASSSTVVPTDTQYF.